Shown below are 18 T cell receptor beta chains from a single sample sequenced in a study of blood T cell repertoires in COVID-19. Sequencing used immunoSEQ multiplex PCR; TCRdb keeps in-frame clones, though not all of them. The data show about 380,000 clones, approximately 87% seen once. Sequences were obtained from PBMCs or T cells enriched from blood (not recorded which). Receptors originate from a man aged 25 to 40 who had recovered from COVID-19.

This chain joins TRBV6-6 and TRBJ1-2; D remains ambiguous. Between the trimmed V and J ends, which lost 7 bases and 3 bases, there was a span of 12 bases. This CDR3 region has 13 residues. In germline, CDR1 is MNHNY, CDR2 SVGAGI (reference sequence). The CDR3 DNA is TGTGCCAGCAAGAGTGGGGAGGACTATGGCTACACCTTC. It codes for CASKSGEDYGYTF.

V gene TRBV30 combines with J gene TRBJ2-3; D perhaps matches TRBD2 (5 bases). This CDR3 spans 13 amino acids. Trimming took off 1 base at V and 0 bases at J, with 5 bases between the two ends. Per the germline V gene, CDR1 is GTSNPN and CDR2 is SVGIG (reference sequence). The DNA of the CDR3 is TGTGCCTGGAGTGCGGGGAGCACAGATACGCAGTATTTT. It specifies CAWSAGSTDTQYF.

This chain links TRBV4-1 with TRBJ1-6; 9 nucleotides agree with TRBD1. This CDR3 has 16 amino acids. V trimming: 4 bases; J trimming: 10 bases; junction bases outside the gene matches: 11. In germline, CDR1 is MGHRA, CDR2 YSYEKL. The CDR3 region is CASSPRGGQGESPLHF. As DNA, the CDR3 is TGCGCCAGCAGCCCCAGGGGGGGACAGGGTGAATCACCCCTCCACTTT.

The chain recombines TRBV2 with TRBJ1-4; D gene uncertain. In germline, CDR1 is SNHLY, CDR2 FYNNEI. The CDR3 is 12 residues long. Trimming shortened V by 10 bases and J by 7 bases, and 13 bases separated the two germline ends. The CDR3 loop is CATREISEKLFF. Here the CDR3 DNA reads TGTGCCACAAGGGAGATTTCTGAAAAACTGTTTTTT.

The chain recombines TRBV19 with TRBJ1-2, with 9 bases that match TRBD1. With 7 bases clipped from V and 8 bases from J, the junction kept 8 bases outside the gene matches. Germline-derived CDR1 and CDR2 are LNHDA and SQIVND (reference sequence). This CDR3 has 13 amino acids. The CDR3 sequence: CASNSQGAGGYTF. The CDR3 nucleotides are TGTGCCAGTAACTCACAGGGGGCTGGGGGCTACACCTTC.

The chain carries TRBV6-5 and TRBJ1-6, with D uncertain. Germline CDR1 reads MNHEY; CDR2 reads SVGAGI. V was clipped by 6 bases and J by 6 bases, with 12 bases between them. The CDR3 totals 14 residues. The CDR3 DNA follows: TGTGCCAGCAGAACGGGTTCGGTTAATTCACCCCTCCACTTT. Translated, it gives CASRTGSVNSPLHF.

The genes are TRBV7-2 and TRBJ1-6; D possibly corresponds to TRBD1 (5 bases). The V gene's germline CDR1 is SGHTA and CDR2 FQGNSA. Trimming shortened V by 0 bases and J by 5 bases, and 5 bases separated the two germline ends. This CDR3 is built from 14 residues. CDR3 region: CASSLARDNSPLHF. The CDR3 DNA is TGTGCCAGCAGCTTAGCCAGGGATAATTCACCCCTCCACTTT. Variable domain in full (rest from reference TRBV7-2 and TRBJ1-6): GAGVSQSPSNKVTEKGKDVELRCDPISGHTALYWYRQSLGQGLEFLIYFQGNSAPDKSGLPSDRFSAERTGGSVSTLTIQRTQQEDSAVYLCASSLARDNSPLHFGNGTRLTVT.

Only a few counts were recorded for this clone. The chain recombines TRBV3-1 (or the pseudogene TRBV3-2) with TRBJ2-7, with a possible D match to TRBD2 (5 bases). V shed 4 bases and J shed 6 bases, with 10 bases lying between them. The CDR3 length is 12 residues. CDR1 is LGHDT, CDR2 YNNKEL, per germline (reference sequence). The CDR3 sequence is CASSPGRGEQYF. CDR3 sequence (DNA): TGTGCCAGCAGCCCCGGCCGGGGCGAGCAGTACTTC.

V and J are TRBV12-5 and TRBJ1-5; 9 bases map to TRBD1. The CDR3 loop spans 17 amino acids. The germline V gene has CDR1 LGHNT and CDR2 FRNRAP. V shed 4 bases, J shed 5 bases, and the junction held 12 bases outside the gene matches. The CDR3 spells CASGSMTGTGFYQPQHF. The CDR3 coding sequence is TGTGCTAGTGGTTCGATGACCGGGACAGGGTTTTATCAGCCCCAGCATTTT.

This chain joins TRBV24-1 and TRBJ2-2; 8 bases align to TRBD1. CDR1 is KGHDR, CDR2 SFDVKD, per germline. V shed 9 bases and J 4 bases; nucleotides not matched to a gene: 6. The length of the CDR3 is 14 residues. The CDR3, as DNA: TGTGCCACCGGGTCCAGGGGGCCCACCGGGGAGCTGTTTTTT. Encoded protein: CATGSRGPTGELFF.

This chain uses TRBV4-3 with TRBJ2-1, with a possible D match to TRBD2 (5 bases). Trimming removed 4 bases at V and 0 bases at J, with 13 bases between. CDR1 and CDR2 (germline): LGHNA, YSLEER. The length of the CDR3 is 16 residues. CDR3 protein: CASSPRAGGSYNEQFF. CDR3 nucleotide sequence: TGCGCCAGCAGCCCCCGGGCGGGCGGCTCCTACAATGAGCAGTTCTTC.

The V call is TRBV4-2, the J call TRBJ1-1; unclear D gene. Germline lookup yields CDR1 LGHNA and CDR2 YNFKEQ. The V end lost 4 bases, the J end lost 4 bases, and 10 bases lay between the germline ends. The length of the CDR3 is 13 residues. The CDR3 nucleotides read TGTGCCAGCAGCCGAATGGAGTCCACTGAAGCTTTCTTT. Amino acids: CASSRMESTEAFF.

V gene TRBV5-1 combines with J gene TRBJ1-4, with 8 bases aligning to TRBD1. The CDR3 extends over 15 amino acids. V dropped 4 bases and J dropped 7; count of bases not matched to a gene: 9. Looked up from germline, CDR1 is SGHRS and CDR2 is YFSETQ. CDR3 sequence (DNA): TGCGCCAGCAGCCCTGGACAGGGAGTGATTGAAAAACTGTTTTTT. It translates to CASSPGQGVIEKLFF.

This chain connects TRBV4-1 to TRBJ1-2; 9 bases agree with TRBD1. CDR3 length: 14 amino acids. Germline V gene sequence: CDR1 MGHRA, CDR2 YSYEKL. With V trimmed by 4 bases and J by 8 bases, 8 bases remained unmatched. CDR3 coding DNA: TGCGCCAGCAGCCGCCTCGGGACAGGGAAAGGCTACACCTTC. It translates to CASSRLGTGKGYTF.

The rearrangement joins TRBV4-1 to TRBJ2-7; 12 bases are shared with TRBD1. This CDR3 is 16 amino acids long. V gave up 1 base and J gave up 4 bases; unmatched junction bases: 5. The germline gives CDR1 MGHRA, CDR2 YSYEKL. The CDR3 is CASSQVPGQGAYEQYF. In DNA form, the CDR3 reads TGCGCCAGCAGCCAAGTTCCGGGACAGGGGGCGTACGAGCAGTACTTC.

V gene TRBV19 combines with J gene TRBJ2-1; possibly TRBD2 for D (6 bases). Germline V CDR1 and CDR2: LNHDA, SQIVND (reference sequence). The CDR3 has 14 residues. Trimming took off 5 bases at V and 3 bases at J, with 11 bases between the two ends. In nucleotides, the CDR3 is TGTGCCAGTAGTGGGGCGGGGATCTACAATGAGCAGTTCTTC. Translation gives CASSGAGIYNEQFF.

The chain recombines TRBV21-1 with TRBJ2-1; the tabulated D call, TRBD2, remains unverified against the DNA. TRBV21-1 is described as a pseudogene. This CDR3 is 19 amino acids long. CDR3 in DNA: TGTGCCAGCAGCACCGGGGTTCTAGCGGGGGGCCGATATTACAATGAGCAGTTCTTC. Its translation: CASSTGVLAGGRYYNEQFF.

This rearrangement joins TRBV19 to TRBJ1-5, with a possible D match to TRBD1 (5 bases). Germline values: CDR1 LNHDA, CDR2 SQIVND (reference sequence). CDR3 size: 15 residues. V lost 5 bases to trimming and J lost 4 bases, with 15 bases between them. The CDR3 spells CASSPSPRGNQPQHF. CDR3 DNA: TGTGCCAGTAGTCCCTCTCCCCGGGGGAATCAGCCCCAGCATTTT.